What follows are 15 T cell receptor beta chains derived from one specimen sequenced in a study of graft-versus-host responses after intestinal transplantation (dated by TCRdb to about 2021). The protocol used for the library was the immunoSEQ multiplex PCR assay. TCRdb retrieved this table from immuneACCESS and kept in-frame rearrangements only. Not all clones are present; in checked studies, unresolved V genes account for under half, and no reason is known for the remainder. This sample comprises some 96,000 clones, approximately 90% of them detected only once. The ten most abundant clones make up about 15% of the sample. Here the sequenced sample was PBMCs, taken about 450 days after intestinal transplant. These receptor sequences come from a human patient who received an intestinal transplant, so some T cells may come from the graft donor.

The rearrangement uses TRBV9 and TRBJ1-2; TRBD1 matches 7 bases. Per the germline V gene, CDR1 is SGDLS and CDR2 is YYNGEE. Germline trimming cut 3 bases from V and 13 bases from J; bases unmatched to any gene: 12. This CDR3 has 13 residues. The CDR3 loop is CASSAAGAGGPTF. CDR3 in DNA: TGTGCCAGCAGCGCCGCAGGGGCAGGGGGACCCACCTTC.

CDR3 coding DNA: TGCGCCAGCAGCCAAGAATCGGGGACAGGGTCATCACCCCTCCACTTT. Encoded protein: CASSQESGTGSSPLHF. This rearrangement joins TRBV4-1 to TRBJ1-6; 9 bases map to TRBD1. The V and J ends lost 0 bases and 10 bases, in that order; junction bases with no gene match: 7. The CDR3 runs to 16 residues. The germline CDR1 and CDR2 sequences are MGHRA and YSYEKL.

The chain links TRBV5-4 to TRBJ2-5, with TRBD2 identical over 11 bases. CDR3 length: 15 amino acids. The germline gives CDR1 SGHNT, CDR2 YYREEE (reference sequence). V trimming: 0 bases; J trimming: 5 bases; junction bases outside the gene matches: 3. CDR3 region: CASSLDPSGGETQYF. CDR3 DNA: TGTGCCAGCAGCTTGGATCCTAGCGGGGGGGAGACCCAGTACTTC.

This rearrangement joins TRBV6-5 to TRBJ1-1; D gene ambiguous. V lost 6 bases to trimming and J lost 5 bases, with 10 bases between them. This CDR3 spans 12 amino acids. Germline V gene sequence: CDR1 MNHEY, CDR2 SVGAGI. The DNA for the CDR3 is TGTGCCAGCAGGCGAGGTGGGACTGAAGCTTTCTTT. This gives the protein CASRRGGTEAFF.

The chain employs TRBV6-5 and TRBJ1-5, with 8 bases matching TRBD1. Trimming removed 7 bases from V and 6 bases from J; junction bases left unmatched: 5. Germline CDR1 MNHEY, CDR2 SVGAGI. This CDR3 comprises 13 residues. The CDR3 sequence is CASTTGGGQPQHF. CDR3 coding DNA: TGTGCCAGCACTACAGGGGGGGGTCAGCCCCAGCATTTT.

This chain links TRBV6-5 with TRBJ2-3, with D uncertain. Trimming removed 5 bases at V and 0 bases at J, with 6 bases between. The CDR3 is 13 residues long. Germline V gene lookup returns CDR1 MNHEY and CDR2 SVGAGI. The CDR3, as DNA: TGTGCCAGCAGTCGCTACAGCACAGATACGCAGTATTTT. It is translated as CASSRYSTDTQYF.

The V gene is TRBV4-2, the J gene TRBJ1-3, with D perhaps matching TRBD1 (5 bases). In germline, CDR1 is LGHNA, CDR2 YNFKEQ. The ends were cut back, 1 base at V and 3 bases at J, with 16 bases in the middle. CDR3 length: 17 amino acids. This CDR3 reads CASSQVFGQGFGNTIYF. CDR3 nucleotides: TGTGCCAGCAGCCAAGTCTTTGGGCAGGGCTTTGGAAACACCATATATTTT.

V and J are TRBV27 and TRBJ1-5, with 9 bases identical to TRBD1. The CDR3 extends over 17 amino acids. The trim removed 3 bases at V and 0 bases at J, leaving 6 bases unmatched. CDR1 is MNHEY, CDR2 SMNVEV, per germline (reference sequence). This CDR3 reads CASSFYRGLGSNQPQHF. In DNA, the CDR3 is TGTGCCAGCAGTTTCTACAGGGGGCTAGGTAGCAATCAGCCCCAGCATTTT.

The chain is built from TRBV7-3 and TRBJ2-2; the D call may be TRBD1 or TRBD2 (5 bases each). This CDR3 has 16 amino acids. Germline assignment: CDR1 SGHTA and CDR2 FQGTGA. V was cut by 2 bases and J by 3 bases, with 13 bases left in between. The CDR3 reads CASSLYPRGDTGELFF. DNA of the CDR3: TGTGCCAGCAGCTTATATCCCCGGGGCGACACCGGGGAGCTGTTTTTT. Full variable domain (rest looked up from reference TRBV7-3 and TRBJ2-2): GAGVSQTPSNKVTEKGKYVELRCDPISGHTALYWYRQSLGQGPEFLIYFQGTGAADDSGLPNDRFFAVRPEGSVSTLKIQRTERGDSAVYLCASSLYPRGDTGELFFGEGSRLTVL.

The chain carries TRBV5-6 and TRBJ1-6; D gene unclear. The CDR3 is 18 amino acids. Germline V gene data show CDR1 as SGHDT and CDR2 as YYEEEE. Trimming took off 0 bases at V and 0 bases at J, with 13 bases between the two ends. In nucleotides, the CDR3 is TGTGCCAGCAGCTTGGAGGCGTCACCAAGCTCCTATAATTCACCCCTCCACTTT. Amino acid sequence: CASSLEASPSSYNSPLHF.

The chain is built from TRBV7-3 and TRBJ1-1; D uncertain. Trimming took off 4 bases at V and 1 base at J, with 7 bases between the two ends. The CDR3 runs 13 residues. Germline V gene lookup returns CDR1 SGHTA and CDR2 FQGTGA. The CDR3 DNA sequence: TGTGCCAGCAGCTCTCAATCGAACACTGAAGCTTTCTTT. The encoded protein is CASSSQSNTEAFF.

V gene TRBV6-4 combines with J gene TRBJ1-5; 7 bases align to TRBD1. Germline V gene lookup returns CDR1 MRHNA and CDR2 SNTAGT. The ends lost 10 bases at V and 5 bases at J; junction bases unmatched: 14. CDR3 size: 15 residues. The CDR3 here is CATGTAPPGDQPQHF. CDR3 sequence (DNA): TGTGCCACCGGGACAGCTCCTCCAGGTGATCAGCCCCAGCATTTT.

The chain links TRBV29-1 to TRBJ2-3; perhaps TRBD2 as D (6 bases). Germline CDR1 is SQVTM and CDR2 is ANQGSEA. Trimming took 0 bases from V and 3 from J, leaving 13 bases between them. This CDR3 has 15 amino acids. The CDR3, as DNA: TGCAGCGTTGAAGATCCGGCGGGGTGGACAGATACGCAGTATTTT. It is translated as CSVEDPAGWTDTQYF.

The chain employs TRBV9 and TRBJ2-7; D possibly corresponds to TRBD2 (6 bases). CDR3 size: 13 residues. V was clipped by 4 bases and J by 4 bases, with 12 bases between them. Germline V gene data show CDR1 as SGDLS and CDR2 as YYNGEE. CDR3 protein: CASSPGVKYEQYF. Here the CDR3 DNA reads TGTGCCAGCAGCCCGGGAGTAAAGTACGAGCAGTACTTC.

The chain has TRBV6-5 and TRBJ1-5; the D gene is possibly TRBD1 (5 bases). The V and J ends lost 4 bases and 0 bases respectively, with 13 bases between them. CDR3 size: 16 residues. Germline assignment: CDR1 MNHEY and CDR2 SVGAGI. The CDR3: CASSWGRPNSNQPQHF. The CDR3 nucleotides are TGTGCCAGCAGTTGGGGACGTCCGAATAGCAATCAGCCCCAGCATTTT.